This T cell receptor (beta chain) comes out of a study of T cell changes during pregnancy in multiple sclerosis. Profiled with immunoSEQ multiplex PCR; TCRdb holds only in-frame clones, not every one. The sample yields approximately 37,000 clones, nearly 90% seen once. This clone showed up just once. Germline assignment: CDR1 SEHNR and CDR2 FQNEAQ (reference sequence). The V segment lost 5 bases and the J segment 7 bases; nucleotides outside the gene matches: 6. The CDR3 totals 13 residues. The rearrangement joins TRBV7-9 to TRBJ1-1; TRBD1 agrees at 8 bases. This receptor was identified in a female donor with multiple sclerosis, enrolled in a pregnancy study. Sequences were derived from CD8+ T cells from peripheral blood mononuclear cells, sampled in the first trimester of pregnancy. As DNA, the CDR3 is TGTGCCAGCAGCGTCGGGACAGGCCTTGAAGCTTTCTTT. It codes for CASSVGTGLEAFF.